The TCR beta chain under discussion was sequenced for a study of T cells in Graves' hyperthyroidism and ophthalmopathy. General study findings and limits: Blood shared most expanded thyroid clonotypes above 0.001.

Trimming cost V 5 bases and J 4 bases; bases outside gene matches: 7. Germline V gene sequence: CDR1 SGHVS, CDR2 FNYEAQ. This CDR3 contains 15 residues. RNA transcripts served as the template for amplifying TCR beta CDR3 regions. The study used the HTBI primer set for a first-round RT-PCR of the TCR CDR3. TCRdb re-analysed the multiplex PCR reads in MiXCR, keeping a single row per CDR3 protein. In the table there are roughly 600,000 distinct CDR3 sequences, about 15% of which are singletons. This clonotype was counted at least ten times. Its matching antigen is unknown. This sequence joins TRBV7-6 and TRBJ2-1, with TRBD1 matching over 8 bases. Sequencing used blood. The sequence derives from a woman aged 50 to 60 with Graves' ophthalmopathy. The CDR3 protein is CASSQGTGTYNEQFF. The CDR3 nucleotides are TGTGCCAGCAGCCAAGGGACAGGAACATACAATGAGCAGTTCTTC. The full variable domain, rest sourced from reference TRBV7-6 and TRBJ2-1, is GAGVSQSPRYKVTKRGQDVALRCDPISGHVSLYWYRQALGQGPEFLTYFNYEAQQDKSGLPNDRFSAERPEGSISTLTIQRTEQRDSAMYRCASSQGTGTYNEQFFGPGTRLTVL.